The clone carrying this T cell receptor (beta chain) showed up many times. Its antigen remains unknown. This entry is derived from a study of T cells in Graves' hyperthyroidism and ophthalmopathy. Patients having uncontrolled infection, another autoimmune disease, pregnancy or lactation were not included. Study findings and constraints: Ophthalmopathy got predicted by the model a median around 6.6 months before its onset.

Authors of the study amplified TCR beta CDR3 regions from RNA transcripts. Carried out on the TCR CDR3, a first-round RT-PCR used the HTBI primer set. TCRdb reprocessed the multiplex PCR reads via MiXCR and lists one record per CDR3 protein. The table shows around 340,000 distinct CDR3 sequences, with about 14% occurring only once. Sequencing was performed on blood. The receptor's source is a woman in her 30s with Graves' hyperthyroidism.

The CDR3 here is CASSYLALSGIHSYEQYF. The CDR3 DNA reads TGTGCCAGCAGTTATCTTGCCTTATCGGGGATCCACTCCTACGAGCAGTACTTC. The rearrangement links TRBV6-2 or TRBV6-3 to TRBJ2-7; D might be TRBD2 (5 bases). The CDR3 loop spans 18 amino acids. Looked up from germline, CDR1 is MNHEY and CDR2 is SVGEGT. Deletions cut 3 bases from V and 0 bases from J, with 21 bases between.